A selection of T cell receptor beta chains follows, all from one sample in a study of T cells in Graves' hyperthyroidism and ophthalmopathy. TCRdb called the multiplex PCR reads again in MiXCR, with one record for every CDR3 protein. The table has 360,000 or so distinct CDR3 sequences, 19% seen once. Source material: blood. The receptors were gathered from a woman under 30 with Graves' hyperthyroidism. CDR3s include the opening cysteine and the closing phenylalanine or tryptophan. D genes are given only for firm matches. Clone size is shown for a subset of rows, as once, few, many or a class of expanded clone.

D	size	J	V	length	DNA	CDR3
TRBD2	many	TRBJ2-5	TRBV7-2	16	TGTGCCAGCAGCTTAGCGCTAGCGGGGCGGAGAGAGACCCAGTACTTC	CASSLALAGRRETQYF
.	many	TRBJ1-3	TRBV30	15	TGTGCCTGGAGGAGGACAGAACCCTCTGGAAACACCATATATTTT	CAWRRTEPSGNTIYF
.	many	TRBJ1-5	TRBV6-4	16	TGTGCCAGCAGTGACCAAGCACCTGGGGGCAATCAGCCCCAGCATTTT	CASSDQAPGGNQPQHF
.	many	TRBJ2-2	TRBV9	14	TGTGCCAGCAGCCCGGGGTCGGTGACCGGGGAGCTGTTTTTT	CASSPGSVTGELFF
TRBD1	.	TRBJ2-5	TRBV3-1	14	TGTGCCAGCAGCCGAGGGACAGGGACAGAGACCCAGTACTTC	CASSRGTGTETQYF
TRBD1	many	TRBJ1-2	TRBV27	17	TGTGCCAGCAGTTCGCCAAGGACAGGAAAGGGAAACTATGGCTACACCTTC	CASSSPRTGKGNYGYTF
TRBD1	.	TRBJ1-5	TRBV6-1	15	TGTGCCAGCAACAGGGGGCTTGTCACCAATCAGCCGCAGCATTTT	CASNRGLVTNQPQHF
.	many	TRBJ1-1	TRBV5-1	13	TGCGCCAGCAGCTTTGCGGCGAACACTGAAGCTTTCTTT	CASSFAANTEAFF
.	.	TRBJ2-1	TRBV12-3/TRBV12-4	16	TGTGCCAGCGTCCCCTTGGACGGTAGCGCCTACAATGAGCAGTTCTTC	CASVPLDGSAYNEQFF
TRBD2	many	TRBJ2-7	TRBV4-2	15	TGTGCCAGCAGCCCGGGACTAGCGGGAATTTACGAGCAGTACTTC	CASSPGLAGIYEQYF
TRBD1	many	TRBJ2-7	TRBV11-1	16	TGTGCCAGCAGTAGTGCAACAGGGGAAGTCCCCTACGAGCAGTACTTC	CASSSATGEVPYEQYF
.	many	TRBJ1-2	TRBV6-1	15	TGTGCCAGCAGTGAAGCCGCAGAAACTTTCTATGGCTACACCTTC	CASSEAAETFYGYTF
TRBD2	many	TRBJ2-5	TRBV4-1	16	TGCGCCAGCAGCCAAGGGTTCGGGGGGGCCGTTGAGACCCAGTACTTC	CASSQGFGGAVETQYF
TRBD1	many	TRBJ1-6	TRBV6-5	16	TGTGCCAGCAGTTACTCGAAGTGGGACAGAGTTTCACCCCTCCACTTT	CASSYSKWDRVSPLHF
.	few	TRBJ2-5	TRBV12-5	15	TGTGCTAGTGGTTTGAGCACTACGGGGCGGGGGACCCAGTACTTC	CASGLSTTGRGTQYF
.	.	TRBJ2-6	TRBV24-1	15	TGTGCCACCAGTGAACAGGAATCTGGGGCCAACGTCCTGACTTTC	CATSEQESGANVLTF
.	many	TRBJ1-2	TRBV7-9	15	TGTGCCAGCAGCTTAGTCCGGGGAGCTAACTATGGCTACACCTTC	CASSLVRGANYGYTF
.	.	TRBJ1-1	TRBV7-8	16	TGTGCCAGCAGCTTAGAAAGGGCGTTAACGAACACTGAAGCTTTCTTT	CASSLERALTNTEAFF
.	many	TRBJ2-7	TRBV5-1	15	TGCGCCAGCAGCCCTGGAGGTCAGCCCGGGAGCGAGCAGTACTTC	CASSPGGQPGSEQYF
.	.	TRBJ2-7	TRBV12-3/TRBV12-4	15	TGTGCCAGCAGTTTAGTCTACATGGAGACAGGCGATCAGTACTTC	CASSLVYMETGDQYF
.	many	TRBJ1-1	TRBV20-1	15	TGCAGTGCTGACGCCGTTCAGCACTTGGCAGCTGAAGCTTTCTTT	CSADAVQHLAAEAFF
.	many	TRBJ2-4	TRBV13	14	TGTGCCAGCAGCTTAGGCCAGGGGAATGACATTCAGTACTTC	CASSLGQGNDIQYF
.	few	TRBJ1-5	TRBV7-8	14	TGTGCCAGCAGCTTAGAGGGGGGACTGGAGCCCCAGCATTTT	CASSLEGGLEPQHF
TRBD1	few	TRBJ2-5	TRBV5-1	15	TGCGCCAGCAGAAGAGGAACAGGGGAATGGGAGACCCAGTACTTC	CASRRGTGEWETQYF
.	many	TRBJ1-5	TRBV12-3/TRBV12-4	16	TGTGCCAGCGGTCCCTCCGGCGGGCTTAGCAATCAGCCCCAGCATTTT	CASGPSGGLSNQPQHF
.	.	TRBJ1-1	TRBV19	12	TGTGCCAGTGAGGCGGTGAACACTGAAGCTTTCTTT	CASEAVNTEAFF
.	many	TRBJ2-7	TRBV6-1	11	TGTGCCAGCAGTCGATACTACGAGCAGTACTTC	CASSRYYEQYF
.	.	TRBJ1-1	TRBV28	13	TGTGCCACCGTGGGGGCTATGAACACTGAAGCTTTCTTT	CATVGAMNTEAFF
TRBD1	many	TRBJ1-1	TRBV6-4	13	TGTGCCAGCAGACAGGGGGCGCACACTGAAGCTTTCTTT	CASRQGAHTEAFF
.	many	TRBJ1-3	TRBV12-3/TRBV12-4	12	TGTGCCAGCAGTTTCGGAGGTGGCACCATATATTTT	CASSFGGGTIYF
.	many	TRBJ1-1	TRBV5-1	12	TGCGCCAGCAGCTCCATGAACACTGAAGCTTTCTTT	CASSSMNTEAFF
TRBD1	many	TRBJ1-1	TRBV2	11	TGTGCCAGCAGTAGGGACAGGAAAGCTTTCTTT	CASSRDRKAFF
.	many	TRBJ1-5	TRBV7-9	12	TGTGCCAGCAGCGGGGGCAATCAGCCCCAGCATTTT	CASSGGNQPQHF
TRBD2	many	TRBJ2-1	TRBV24-1	18	TGTGCCACCAGTGATCCCTCAGGACTAGCGGGGACCTACAATGAGCAGTTCTTC	CATSDPSGLAGTYNEQFF
.	.	TRBJ2-4	TRBV6-5	15	TGTGCCAGCAGTTACACCACCTTAGCCAAAAACATTCAGTACTTC	CASSYTTLAKNIQYF
.	many	TRBJ1-1	TRBV28	15	TGTGCCAGCGGCTACAGGCCGGAATTGAACACTGAAGCTTTCTTT	CASGYRPELNTEAFF
.	.	TRBJ2-7	TRBV7-9	13	TGTGCCAGCAGCTTAGTGGGGTCCTACGAGCTGTACTTC	CASSLVGSYELYF
TRBD2	many	TRBJ2-7	TRBV3-1	15	TGTGCCAGCAGTCCCGGAGTAGCGGGTGCGAGGGAGCAGTACTTC	CASSPGVAGAREQYF
.	many	TRBJ1-5	TRBV2	13	TGTGCCAGCAATAGGGACAGCAATCAGCCCCAGCATTTT	CASNRDSNQPQHF
.	many	TRBJ1-2	TRBV27	14	TGTGCCAGCAGTTTGGGCCCCCAAACGGGTGGCTACACCTTC	CASSLGPQTGGYTF
.	many	TRBJ1-1	TRBV6-5	14	TGTGCCAGCAGTTACTCGAAAGGGAGTACTGAAGCTTTCTTT	CASSYSKGSTEAFF
.	many	TRBJ1-3	TRBV7-2	15	TGTGCCAGCAGCTTAGGGGGGGGGACTGGAAACACCATATATTTT	CASSLGGGTGNTIYF
TRBD1	many	TRBJ1-2	TRBV11-2	18	TGTGCCAGCAGCTTAAACCGAGGGGGACAGGGGAACGAGAATGGCTACACCTTC	CASSLNRGGQGNENGYTF
.	.	TRBJ1-3	TRBV9	13	TGTGCCAGCAGACGAGACGGGACGGACACCATATATTTT	CASRRDGTDTIYF
.	many	TRBJ1-5	TRBV6-2/TRBV6-3	15	TGTGCCAGCAGTTACTCCCGGACAGAGAATCAGCCCCAGCATTTT	CASSYSRTENQPQHF
.	many	TRBJ1-1	TRBV29-1	13	TGCAGCGTTGGGCCAGGGGATTCCACTGAAGCTTTCTTT	CSVGPGDSTEAFF
.	.	TRBJ2-2	TRBV24-1	17	TGTGCCACCAGTGATTCAGCCCGGGGCCCCCCCACCGGGGAGCTGTTTTTT	CATSDSARGPPTGELFF
.	.	TRBJ1-1	TRBV6-2/TRBV6-3	13	TGTGCCAGCAGTTACGGAGGTATATCTGAAGCTTTCTTT	CASSYGGISEAFF
TRBD1	many	TRBJ2-2	TRBV19	15	TGTGCCAGTAGCCCACTGGACAGGACGAACGGGGAGCTGTTTTTT	CASSPLDRTNGELFF
.	many	TRBJ1-2	TRBV7-3	14	TGTGCCAGCAGCTTATTTCCGGGGGCGCATGGCTACACCTTC	CASSLFPGAHGYTF
.	few	TRBJ1-1	TRBV30	14	TGTGCCTGGATTATTGGCAGGGCTGACACTGAAGCTTTCTTT	CAWIIGRADTEAFF
.	.	TRBJ2-7	TRBV6-1	14	TGTGCCAGCCGAGTTTCTAGCTTTCTACGAGCGCAGTACTTC	CASRVSSFLRAQYF
.	many	TRBJ2-7	TRBV6-5	15	TGTGCCAGCAGTTACGGAGGGGGGGCCTCTGACGAGCAGTACTTC	CASSYGGGASDEQYF